This entry features one T cell receptor (beta chain) sequence. The antigen remains undetermined. Germline assignment: CDR1 GTSNPN and CDR2 SVGIG (reference sequence). The CDR3 consists of 13 residues. V was clipped by 7 bases and J by 0 bases, with 10 bases between them. This entry comes from a study of T cells in Graves' hyperthyroidism and ophthalmopathy. Study-wide background: Peripheral blood was acquired at first diagnosis, ahead of any therapy whatsoever. General observations from the study: Clonotypes that were expanded in thyroid above 0.001 mostly appeared in blood too.

Amplification yielded TCR beta CDR3 regions, with RNA transcripts as the source. The primer set for the first-round RT-PCR of the TCR CDR3 was HTBI. TCRdb used MiXCR to reprocess the multiplex PCR reads, holding one entry per CDR3 protein. Here the sample spans over 700,000 distinct CDR3 sequences, 15% to 20% being singletons. Around 10 ml fresh peripheral blood yielded the PBMCs. The J gene is TRBJ2-1, the V gene TRBV30; D gene ambiguous. This receptor was obtained from a woman in her forties or fifties with Graves' hyperthyroidism that later progressed to Graves' ophthalmopathy. Sequencing was carried out using blood. Here the CDR3 DNA reads TGTGCCTTGGACCGTAGCTCCTACAATGAGCAGTTCTTC. It encodes CALDRSSYNEQFF.